This entry lists 27 T cell receptor beta chains sequenced from one sample in a study of blood T cell repertoires in COVID-19. TCRdb's table, derived via immunoSEQ multiplex PCR, lists solely in-frame clones and lacks some. This sample has approximately 220,000 clones, with roughly 84% found just once. The sequenced material came from PBMCs or T cells enriched from blood (not recorded which). These receptors all come from a woman between 40 and 55 years old who had recovered from COVID-19.

The chain recombines TRBV30 with TRBJ1-6, with D perhaps matching TRBD1 (5 bases). The CDR3 is made up of 13 amino acids. The germline CDR1 and CDR2 sequences are GTSNPN and SVGIG (reference sequence). The V gene lost 2 bases and the J gene lost 7 bases, with 9 bases spanning the gap. Here the CDR3 reads CAWSRAGNSPLHF. The CDR3 DNA follows: TGTGCCTGGAGTAGGGCAGGGAATTCACCCCTCCACTTT.

V usage is TRBV19 and J usage is TRBJ2-7; maybe TRBD1 (5 bases). The CDR3 covers 14 residues. V was clipped by 6 bases and J by 2 bases, with 14 bases between them. Germline V CDR1 and CDR2: LNHDA, SQIVND (reference sequence). In DNA, the CDR3 is TGTGCCAGTAGCTCGGCCGGACACACCTACGAGCAGTACTTC. This gives the protein CASSSAGHTYEQYF.

The genes are TRBV28 and TRBJ2-3; a possible D gene is TRBD2 (6 bases). CDR3 size: 19 residues. Germline CDR1 and CDR2: MDHEN and SYDVKM. The V end was cut by 7 bases, the J end by 3 bases, with 29 bases between. In DNA, the CDR3 is TGTGCCAGCAATAAAAACCGCGGAGGGGCTTCCCCCTGGACAGATACGCAGTATTTT. It specifies CASNKNRGGASPWTDTQYF.

V usage is TRBV7-9 and J usage is TRBJ1-1; D might be TRBD1 (6 bases). CDR1 and CDR2 (germline): SEHNR, FQNEAQ (reference sequence). The CDR3 is made up of 12 amino acids. The V and J ends lost 6 bases and 3 bases respectively, with 8 bases between them. The CDR3 DNA reads as TGTGCCAGCAGGGCAGGGGACACTGAAGCTTTCTTT. Translation gives CASRAGDTEAFF.

The chain uses TRBV4-1 and TRBJ2-7; 8 positions agree with TRBD1. CDR1 and CDR2 from the germline V gene are MGHRA and YSYEKL. The CDR3 sequence is 14 residues long. V was clipped by 5 bases and J by 4 bases; unmatched bases: 7. This CDR3 reads CASSSRTGTYEQYF. CDR3 nucleotide sequence: TGCGCCAGCAGCTCCCGGACAGGGACTTACGAGCAGTACTTC.

The rearrangement uses TRBV11-2 and TRBJ1-1, with D perhaps TRBD1 (6 bases). Germline values: CDR1 SGHAT, CDR2 FQNNGV. The CDR3 totals 17 residues. V was pared by 5 bases and J by 4 bases, with 23 bases between. CDR3 loop: CASSQNAGGEIPTEAFF. CDR3 bases: TGTGCCAGCAGCCAAAATGCGGGGGGCGAGATTCCCACTGAAGCTTTCTTT.

This sequence joins TRBV18 and TRBJ1-2; D is possibly TRBD1 (6 bases). The V gene's germline CDR1 is KGHSH and CDR2 LQKENI. The V end was cut by 3 bases, the J end by 8 bases, with 19 bases between. The CDR3 contains 15 residues. The CDR3 loop reads CASSPQEGEGGGYTF. As DNA, the CDR3 is TGTGCCAGCTCACCCCAGGAGGGGGAGGGTGGCGGCTACACCTTC.

Here the CDR3 reads CASSTSGTGLYTF. The CDR3 coding sequence is TGTGCCAGCAGTACCTCAGGGACAGGACTCTACACCTTC. The rearrangement uses TRBV12-3 or TRBV12-4 and TRBJ1-2, with 8 bases matching TRBD1. With 5 bases clipped from V and 10 bases from J, the junction kept 9 bases outside the gene matches. The CDR3 contains 13 residues.

The rearrangement links TRBV2 to TRBJ2-2; 8 bases match TRBD1. This CDR3 is built from 15 residues. V trimming: 2 bases; J trimming: 5 bases; junction bases outside the gene matches: 4. Germline V CDR1 and CDR2: SNHLY, FYNNEI. CDR3 sequence (DNA): TGTGCCAGCAGTGAACTGGACAGGGTTACCGGGGAGCTGTTTTTT. Translated, it gives CASSELDRVTGELFF.

The chain combines TRBV3-1 (or the pseudogene TRBV3-2) with TRBJ1-4; 8 bases align to TRBD1. The CDR3 is 13 amino acids. Germline V gene lookup returns CDR1 LGHDT and CDR2 YNNKEL (reference sequence). The junction had 3 bases not matched to a gene; V was cut back by 4 bases and J by 8 bases. The chain's CDR3 is CASSLQGDEKLFF. The CDR3 coding sequence is TGTGCCAGCAGCCTACAGGGGGACGAAAAACTGTTTTTT.

The chain couples TRBV24-1 to TRBJ1-1; no clear D gene. This CDR3 is built from 12 residues. Germline V gives CDR1 KGHDR, CDR2 SFDVKD. Trimming left V 8 bases short and J 4 bases short, with 10 bases between. CDR3: CATIRPATEAFF. The CDR3 nucleotides are TGTGCCACCATCAGGCCGGCCACTGAAGCTTTCTTT.

This rearrangement joins TRBV7-2 to TRBJ2-1; 11 bases map to TRBD2. The CDR3 is 19 residues long. With V trimmed by 5 bases and J by 5 bases, 17 bases remained unmatched. Germline V gene sequence: CDR1 SGHTA, CDR2 FQGNSA. The CDR3, as DNA: TGTGCCAGCAGCCCCCAATCCCCTCAACTAGCGGGAGCGAACAATGAGCAGTTCTTC. Encoded protein: CASSPQSPQLAGANNEQFF. The whole variable domain, filled in from reference TRBV7-2 and TRBJ2-1, reads GAGVSQSPSNKVTEKGKDVELRCDPISGHTALYWYRQSLGQGLEFLIYFQGNSAPDKSGLPSDRFSAERTGGSVSTLTIQRTQQEDSAVYLCASSPQSPQLAGANNEQFFGPGTRLTVL.

This clone appeared a single time. The chain recombines TRBV12-3 or TRBV12-4 with TRBJ2-3, with TRBD1 as a possible D gene (5 bases). The CDR3 is made up of 13 amino acids. V was pared by 6 bases and J by 5 bases, with 12 bases between. CDR3 sequence: CASSLGVLDTQYF. CDR3 coding DNA: TGTGCCAGCAGCCTAGGGGTACTAGATACGCAGTATTTT.

The chain has TRBV6-2 or TRBV6-3 and TRBJ1-6, with D unresolved. Germline V gene data show CDR1 as MNHEY and CDR2 as SVGEGT. The V end lost 5 bases, the J end lost 7 bases, and 18 bases lay between the germline ends. The CDR3 is made up of 16 amino acids. The CDR3 protein is CASSLSTPRRNSPLHF. DNA for the CDR3: TGTGCCAGCAGTCTCTCGACCCCGAGGCGGAATTCACCCCTCCACTTT.

The chain is built from TRBV10-3 and TRBJ1-2; 8 bases match TRBD1. This CDR3 region has 14 residues. Germline-derived CDR1 and CDR2 are ENHRY and SYGVKD. J gave up 4 bases and V 6 bases, and 7 bases lay outside the gene matches. The CDR3 region is CAISLTGVSYGYTF. The CDR3 DNA reads as TGTGCCATCAGCCTGACAGGGGTCTCCTATGGCTACACCTTC.

The rearrangement uses TRBV4-1 and TRBJ1-2, with 7 nucleotides matching TRBD1. The CDR3 contains 16 residues. V dropped 6 bases and J dropped 0; count of bases not matched to a gene: 10. From germline, CDR1 is MGHRA and CDR2 YSYEKL. CDR3 sequence (DNA): TGCGCCAGCAGGCTCAGGGGGGAGAAGGCTAACTATGGCTACACCTTC. Amino acids: CASRLRGEKANYGYTF.

This clone was seen a handful of times. This chain uses TRBV27 with TRBJ2-1; 16 nucleotides align to TRBD2. Germline V lookup: CDR1 MNHEY, CDR2 SMNVEV (reference sequence). Trimming at V came to 3 bases and at J to 7 bases, leaving 12 bases not matched to a gene. This CDR3 has 19 residues. The CDR3 DNA reads TGTGCCAGCAGTTTCGGGACTAGCGGGAGGGCGGGGATTAGGAATGAGCAGTTCTTC. This encodes CASSFGTSGRAGIRNEQFF.

This chain links TRBV27 with TRBJ2-1; TRBD2 matches 11 bases. CDR1 is MNHEY and CDR2 is SMNVEV in the germline V gene (reference sequence). The CDR3 covers 17 residues. J lost 6 bases, V lost 3 bases, and 10 bases had no gene match. The CDR3 nucleotides read TGTGCCAGCAGTTTTAGAACTAGCGGGAGAACCCCCAATGAGCAGTTCTTC. This translates into CASSFRTSGRTPNEQFF.

J is TRBJ2-5 and V is TRBV29-1; 11 positions agree with TRBD2. The CDR3 is 16 residues long. CDR1 SQVTM and CDR2 ANQGSEA come from the germline V gene. J was trimmed by 5 bases and V by 7 bases; bases with no gene match: 15. CDR3 protein: CSAGTSGVGSRETQYF. In DNA, the CDR3 is TGCAGCGCCGGGACTAGCGGAGTCGGCTCGCGTGAGACCCAGTACTTC.

DNA of the CDR3: TGTGCCAGCAGTTACTCGCGGGGGGAGGGTTATGGCTACACCTTC. This translates into CASSYSRGEGYGYTF. V gene TRBV6-5 combines with J gene TRBJ1-2; maybe TRBD1 (5 bases). V was pared by 0 bases and J by 5 bases, with 13 bases between. The CDR3 consists of 15 residues. The V gene's germline CDR1 is MNHEY and CDR2 SVGAGI.

This chain connects TRBV19 to TRBJ1-6; 7 nucleotides agree with TRBD1. The CDR3 loop spans 14 amino acids. Germline CDR1 reads LNHDA; CDR2 reads SQIVND (reference sequence). V gave up 5 bases and J gave up 7 bases; unmatched junction bases: 5. CDR3 residues: CASSGGTENSPLHF. Written as DNA, the CDR3 is TGTGCCAGTAGTGGGGGGACAGAAAATTCACCCCTCCACTTT.

This chain joins TRBV23-1 and TRBJ2-7, with D perhaps matching TRBD2 (5 bases). TRBV23-1 is classed as an ORF, of uncertain function. Trimming pared 2 bases from V and 0 bases from J, leaving 11 bases between. The CDR3 is 15 residues long. CDR3 amino acids: CASSQDRGPSYEQYV. CDR3 bases: TGCGCCAGCAGTCAAGATCGGGGTCCCTCCTACGAGCAGTACGTC.

V and J are TRBV24-1 and TRBJ2-6; TRBD1 agrees at 8 bases. This CDR3 comprises 16 residues. Germline V CDR1 and CDR2: KGHDR, SFDVKD. The V gene end was trimmed by 4 bases and the J gene end by 3 bases; junction bases not matched to a gene: 4. The CDR3 region is CATSEGRGRGANVLTF. The CDR3 nucleotides are TGTGCCACCAGTGAGGGCAGGGGGCGTGGGGCCAACGTCCTGACTTTC.

The genes are TRBV5-1 and TRBJ2-7; 15 bases align to TRBD2. After removal of 4 bases from V and 5 bases from J, the junction contained 10 bases not matched to a gene. CDR1 is SGHRS, CDR2 YFSETQ, per germline. This CDR3 region has 17 residues. The CDR3 DNA follows: TGCGCCAGCAGCGTCGGGACTAGCGGGAGGTCCGCCCACGAGCAGTACTTC. Its translation: CASSVGTSGRSAHEQYF.

This chain uses TRBV7-9 with TRBJ2-6, with 9 bases matching TRBD1. In germline, CDR1 is SEHNR, CDR2 FQNEAQ (reference sequence). Losses at the gene ends were 5 bases for V and 1 base for J; bases not matched to a gene: 9. The CDR3 sequence is 18 residues long. The CDR3 reads CASSPYRGRGSGANVLTF. Written as DNA, the CDR3 is TGTGCCAGCAGCCCCTACAGGGGGCGCGGATCTGGGGCCAACGTCCTGACTTTC.

This clone was counted once. This chain joins TRBV14 and TRBJ2-2; 9 positions match TRBD2. With 4 bases clipped from V and 4 bases from J, the junction kept 1 base outside the gene matches. This CDR3 contains 14 residues. Germline V gene sequence: CDR1 SGHDN, CDR2 FVKESK. CDR3 bases: TGTGCCAGCAGCCGTAGCGGGAGCACCGGGGAGCTGTTTTTT. It specifies CASSRSGSTGELFF.

This clone was seen just once. CDR3 loop: CASSPTVSTDTQYF. Here the CDR3 DNA reads TGTGCCAGCAGCCCGACAGTTAGCACAGATACGCAGTATTTT. The chain has TRBV5-4 and TRBJ2-3; TRBD1 might be the D (5 bases). The CDR3 loop spans 14 amino acids. V was shortened by 4 bases and J by 0 bases, with 9 bases between the two germline ends. Germline-derived CDR1 and CDR2 are SGHNT and YYREEE (reference sequence).